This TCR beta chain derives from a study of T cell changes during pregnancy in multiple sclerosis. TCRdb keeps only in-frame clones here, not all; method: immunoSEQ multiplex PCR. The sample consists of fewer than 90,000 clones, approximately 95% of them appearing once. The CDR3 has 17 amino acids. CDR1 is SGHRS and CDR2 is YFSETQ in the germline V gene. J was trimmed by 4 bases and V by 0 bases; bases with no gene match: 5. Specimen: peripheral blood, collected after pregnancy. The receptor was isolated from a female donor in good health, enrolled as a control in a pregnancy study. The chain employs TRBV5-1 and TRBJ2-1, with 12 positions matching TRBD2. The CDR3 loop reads CASSLALTSGRYNEQFF. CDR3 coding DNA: TGCGCCAGCAGCTTGGCCTTGACTAGCGGGAGATACAATGAGCAGTTCTTC.